These 22 T cell receptor beta chains originate from one sample sequenced in a study of patients and donors after allogeneic stem cell transplantation. Each CDR3 protein is one row after TCRdb ran MiXCR on the RT-PCR reads. The sample records around 25,000 distinct CDR3 sequences, 42% being singletons. The sample comprised blood, either unsorted or a sorted T cell fraction (not recorded which). These receptors all come from a human donor who was either an allogeneic HSCT recipient or a stem cell or donor lymphocyte infusion donor (not recorded which). It is not recorded whose cells these are; they may come from a transplant donor.

In its sample, this clonotype was seen a few times. Germline and junction disagree at one end, which may indicate a read error. This sequence joins TRBV5-1 and TRBJ1-1; no clear D gene. Germline-derived CDR1 and CDR2 are SGHRS and YFSETQ. The CDR3 totals 11 residues. The CDR3 is CTSSFGPEAFF. The CDR3, as DNA: TGCACCAGCAGCTTTGGGCCTGAAGCTTTCTTT. Combining the CDR3 with reference TRBV5-1 and TRBJ1-1 gives the whole variable domain KAGVTQTPRYLIKTRGQQVTLSCSPISGHRSVSWYQQTPGQGLQFLFEYFSETQRNKGNFPGRFSGRQFSNSRSEMNVSTLELGDSALYLCTSSFGPEAFFGQGTRLTVV.

In DNA form, the CDR3 reads TGTGCCAGCAGTTTAGTCTACAACTACGAGCAGTACTTC. It specifies CASSLVYNYEQYF. V is TRBV12-3 or TRBV12-4 and J is TRBJ2-7; D remains ambiguous. This CDR3 has 13 residues. The ends were cut back, 1 base at V and 3 bases at J, with 7 bases in the middle.

This clonotype was found a few times. V gene TRBV3-1 combines with J gene TRBJ1-5; 7 positions agree with TRBD1. This CDR3 has 15 residues. The J segment lost 8 bases and the V segment lost 4 bases, leaving 11 bases of the junction unmatched. From germline, CDR1 is LGHDT and CDR2 YNNKEL (reference sequence). DNA of the CDR3: TGTGCCAGCAGCCCGTCCGGACAGGTTTTAGAGCCCCAGCATTTT. Protein sequence: CASSPSGQVLEPQHF.

The chain couples TRBV5-6 to TRBJ1-1, with D possibly matching TRBD1 (6 bases). Germline V gene sequence: CDR1 SGHDT, CDR2 YYEEEE. The CDR3 length is 14 residues. Trimming took off 0 bases at V and 1 base at J, with 7 bases between the two ends. CDR3 in DNA: TGTGCCAGCAGCTTGGACAGGGAGAACACTGAAGCTTTCTTT. It is translated as CASSLDRENTEAFF.

V usage is TRBV12-3 or TRBV12-4 and J usage is TRBJ2-7; the match to TRBD2 covers 14 bases. CDR3 length equals 15 residues. The V segment lost 5 bases and the J segment 4 bases; nucleotides outside the gene matches: 4. Here the CDR3 DNA reads TGTGCCAGCAGTCGACTAGCGGGAGGGTCATACGAGCAGTACTTC. This sequence encodes CASSRLAGGSYEQYF.

The gene calls are TRBV5-1 and TRBJ1-2, with 7 bases identical to TRBD1. The CDR3 covers 12 residues. The junction had 4 bases not matched to a gene; V was cut back by 4 bases and J by 7 bases. Looked up from germline, CDR1 is SGHRS and CDR2 is YFSETQ. DNA for the CDR3: TGCGCCAGCAGCCCCGACAGGGCTGGCTACACCTTC. It translates to CASSPDRAGYTF.

This chain joins TRBV4-1 and TRBJ2-2; D unresolved. V dropped 0 bases and J dropped 6 bases, with 8 bases sitting between them. The CDR3 has 14 amino acids. CDR1 is MGHRA and CDR2 is YSYEKL in the germline V gene. Written as DNA, the CDR3 is TGCGCCAGCAGCCAAGAAGGCCGGCCCGGGGAGCTGTTTTTT. Translated: CASSQEGRPGELFF.

The V and J genes are TRBV24-1 and TRBJ2-3; D remains ambiguous. Trimming shortened V by 5 bases and J by 5 bases, and 10 bases separated the two germline ends. This CDR3 has 13 residues. Germline CDR1 is KGHDR and CDR2 is SFDVKD. This CDR3 reads CATSVPVEDTQYF. CDR3 DNA sequence: TGTGCCACCAGTGTCCCCGTCGAAGATACGCAGTATTTT.

Only a few counts were recorded for this clonotype. The V and J genes are TRBV18 and TRBJ1-5; no reliable D call. CDR1 and CDR2 (germline): KGHSH, LQKENI. V lost 2 bases to trimming and J lost 1 base, with 9 bases between them. The CDR3 spans 15 residues. The CDR3 sequence is CASSPEGPSNQPQHF. In nucleotides, the CDR3 is TGTGCCAGCTCACCAGAAGGGCCCAGCAATCAGCCCCAGCATTTT.

This clonotype was picked up a small number of times. Here the CDR3 reads CASSPTEGYGYTF. The CDR3 DNA reads TGTGCCAGCAGCCCCACCGAGGGCTATGGCTACACCTTC. The rearrangement uses TRBV27 and TRBJ1-2; D unresolved. Trimming cost V 6 bases and J 4 bases, with 12 bases left between them. This CDR3 is 13 amino acids long. CDR1 and CDR2 (germline): MNHEY, SMNVEV (reference sequence).

The genes are TRBV12-3 or TRBV12-4 and TRBJ2-5; no clear D. CDR3 length equals 11 residues. Deletions cut 1 base from V and 4 bases from J, with 1 base between. CDR3 sequence: CASSLVETQYF. The CDR3 DNA sequence: TGTGCCAGCAGTTTAGTAGAGACCCAGTACTTC.

The chain uses TRBV12-3 or TRBV12-4 and TRBJ2-3, with 7 bases lining up with TRBD2. V shed 6 bases and J 2 bases; nucleotides not matched to a gene: 17. This CDR3 spans 18 amino acids. CDR3 sequence: CASSPPPRSGKPTDTQYF. CDR3 nucleotides: TGTGCCAGCAGCCCTCCGCCGAGAAGCGGGAAACCCACAGATACGCAGTATTTT.

This chain joins TRBV5-1 and TRBJ1-2; unclear D gene. Germline CDR1 and CDR2: SGHRS and YFSETQ. This CDR3 spans 14 amino acids. With 0 bases removed from V and 0 bases from J, the gap between germline ends came to 6 bases. CDR3 amino acids: CASSLDSSNYGYTF. The CDR3 DNA reads as TGCGCCAGCAGCTTGGACTCCTCTAACTATGGCTACACCTTC. Filled out from reference TRBV5-1 and TRBJ1-2, the complete variable domain reads KAGVTQTPRYLIKTRGQQVTLSCSPISGHRSVSWYQQTPGQGLQFLFEYFSETQRNKGNFPGRFSGRQFSNSRSEMNVSTLELGDSALYLCASSLDSSNYGYTFGSGTRLTVV.

As concerns this clonotype: This may be a read error: a much more frequent sequence differs by one nucleotide. It is likely a read error, because the conserved phenylalanine at the end of the CDR3 is missing. The chain couples TRBV4-2 to TRBJ1-4; no firm D call. The V and J ends lost 4 bases and 0 bases respectively, with 15 bases between them. The CDR3 runs 17 residues. Germline CDR1 reads LGHNA; CDR2 reads YNFKEQ. The CDR3 DNA reads TGTGCCAGCAGCCGACCCCGAGTGGAGGCAACTAATGAAAAACTGTTTTTG. This codes for CASSRPRVEATNEKLFL.

V is TRBV29-1 and J is TRBJ2-3; D is uncertain. The CDR3 totals 12 residues. Trimming removed 6 bases at V and 3 bases at J, with 10 bases between. The germline CDR1 and CDR2 sequences are SQVTM and ANQGSEA. The CDR3 DNA sequence: TGCAGCGTCCCTTATTTGACAGATACGCAGTATTTT. Its translation: CSVPYLTDTQYF.

This clonotype appeared a few times. The rearrangement links TRBV7-6 to TRBJ1-5; tentatively, D is TRBD1 (5 bases). The CDR3 has 14 amino acids. Germline V gene lookup returns CDR1 SGHVS and CDR2 FNYEAQ. V was trimmed by 1 base and J by 6 bases, leaving 10 bases between them. The CDR3 sequence is CASSLGIGVQPQHF. The CDR3, as DNA: TGTGCCAGCAGCTTAGGTATAGGGGTTCAGCCCCAGCATTTT. Complete variable domain (other parts from reference TRBV7-6 and TRBJ1-5): GAGVSQSPRYKVTKRGQDVALRCDPISGHVSLYWYRQALGQGPEFLTYFNYEAQQDKSGLPNDRFSAERPEGSISTLTIQRTEQRDSAMYRCASSLGIGVQPQHFGDGTRLSIL.

The chain combines TRBV4-1 with TRBJ1-4, with TRBD1 as a possible D gene (5 bases). Germline CDR1 and CDR2: MGHRA and YSYEKL. V lost 3 bases to trimming and J lost 6 bases, with 14 bases between them. This CDR3 spans 15 amino acids. In nucleotides, the CDR3 is TGCGCCAGCAGCCAGATCGGGACTAGATATGAAAAACTGTTTTTT. Translation gives CASSQIGTRYEKLFF.

The chain employs TRBV7-9 and TRBJ2-7; unclear D gene. The germline V gene encodes CDR1 SEHNR and CDR2 FQNEAQ (reference sequence). V was pared by 5 bases and J by 3 bases, with 14 bases between. The CDR3 contains 14 residues. The CDR3 coding sequence is TGTGCCAGCAGCAACGTTTGGGTGGGCTACGAGCAGTACTTC. Translating gives CASSNVWVGYEQYF.

A few counts support this clonotype. The chain is built from TRBV4-1 and TRBJ1-6; D is undetermined. The CDR3 runs 14 residues. V dropped 2 bases and J dropped 6 bases, with 8 bases sitting between them. From germline, CDR1 is MGHRA and CDR2 YSYEKL. The CDR3 nucleotides are TGCGCCAGCAGCCAATCCTTAGGTAATTCACCCCTCCACTTT. Translation gives CASSQSLGNSPLHF.

There are a few counts of this clonotype. This sequence joins TRBV5-1 and TRBJ2-2; D is unresolved. Germline CDR1 reads SGHRS; CDR2 reads YFSETQ. Trimming stripped 2 bases from V and 3 bases from J, with 5 bases between. The length of the CDR3 is 13 residues. DNA for the CDR3: TGCGCCAGCAGCTTAGGGTACACCGGGGAGCTGTTTTTT. Its translation is CASSLGYTGELFF. The variable domain in full, completed from reference TRBV5-1 and TRBJ2-2, reads KAGVTQTPRYLIKTRGQQVTLSCSPISGHRSVSWYQQTPGQGLQFLFEYFSETQRNKGNFPGRFSGRQFSNSRSEMNVSTLELGDSALYLCASSLGYTGELFFGEGSRLTVL.

The V call is TRBV14, the J call TRBJ2-1, with 11 bases identical to TRBD2. Looked up from germline, CDR1 is SGHDN and CDR2 is FVKESK. The CDR3 has 16 amino acids. The ends lost 1 base at V and 6 bases at J; junction bases unmatched: 5. The CDR3, as DNA: TGTGCCAGCAGCCAAGGCAGACTAGCGGGACTCAATGAGCAGTTCTTC. This gives the protein CASSQGRLAGLNEQFF.

There are a few counts of this clonotype. This chain links TRBV6-1 with TRBJ1-1; D is undetermined. CDR3 size: 11 residues. Trimming removed 7 bases from V and 7 bases from J, with 10 bases in between. The germline gives CDR1 MNHNS, CDR2 SASEGT. For the CDR3, the DNA is TGTGCCAGCATAGCTCCCCTTGAAGCTTTCTTT. Translated, it gives CASIAPLEAFF.